What follows is one T cell receptor beta chain and its context. V gave up 1 base and J gave up 8 bases; unmatched junction bases: 12. Germline assignment: CDR1 ENHRY and CDR2 SYGVKD. The CDR3 covers 17 residues. Participants came from around 25 US areas, aged about 18 to 89 years. The data are from a study of blood T cell repertoires in COVID-19. Study summary: Sources were T cells, B-cell-depleted T cells, or PBMCs; the material itself was cDNA or gDNA.

Study processing details: Estimates of nucleated cell counts were drawn from the amplification of reference gene primers. The assay was immunoSEQ multiplex PCR, and TCRdb's table has in-frame clones only and misses some. That table furnishes V, J and clone size, whereas the DNA furnished D and trimming. The table lists under 200,000 clones, 70% to 85% of them singletons. This TCR derives from a woman aged 55-70 years with acute COVID-19. Sequencing used PBMCs or T cells enriched from blood (not recorded which). V and J are TRBV10-3 and TRBJ2-1, with 9 bases that match TRBD2. CDR3 region: CAISELSSGDYTYEQFF. The CDR3 DNA follows: TGTGCCATCAGTGAGTTGTCTAGCGGGGATTACACGTATGAGCAGTTCTTC.